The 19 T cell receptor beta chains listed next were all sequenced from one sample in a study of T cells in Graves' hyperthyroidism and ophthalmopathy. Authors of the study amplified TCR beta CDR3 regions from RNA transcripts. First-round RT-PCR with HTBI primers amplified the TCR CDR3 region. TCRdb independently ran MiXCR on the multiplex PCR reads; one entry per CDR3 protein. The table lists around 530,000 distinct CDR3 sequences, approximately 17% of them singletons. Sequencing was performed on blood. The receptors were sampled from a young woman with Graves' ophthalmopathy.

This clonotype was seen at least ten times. The CDR3 region is CASSNDRRNTEAFF. In DNA, the CDR3 is TGTGCCAGCTCAAATGACAGAAGGAACACTGAAGCTTTCTTT. The chain couples TRBV18 to TRBJ1-1, with D tentatively TRBD1 (5 bases). Germline loops: CDR1 KGHSH, CDR2 LQKENI. V lost 5 bases and J lost 1, with 11 bases in between. The CDR3 covers 14 residues.

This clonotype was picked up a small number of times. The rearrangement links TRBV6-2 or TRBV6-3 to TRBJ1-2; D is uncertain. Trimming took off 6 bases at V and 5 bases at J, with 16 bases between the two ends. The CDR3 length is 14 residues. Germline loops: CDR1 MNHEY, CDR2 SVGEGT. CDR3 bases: TGTGCCAGCAGCGTTCGAACGGCCTGGTATGGCTACACCTTC. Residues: CASSVRTAWYGYTF.

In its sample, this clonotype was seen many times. The DNA for the CDR3 is TGTGCCAGCAGCTTAAGGTTTGATGGCACTGAAGCTTTCTTT. It is translated as CASSLRFDGTEAFF. The J gene is TRBJ1-1, the V gene TRBV7-2; D remains ambiguous. Germline assignment: CDR1 SGHTA and CDR2 FQGNSA. Trimming stripped 2 bases from V and 4 bases from J, with 11 bases between. This CDR3 has 14 amino acids.

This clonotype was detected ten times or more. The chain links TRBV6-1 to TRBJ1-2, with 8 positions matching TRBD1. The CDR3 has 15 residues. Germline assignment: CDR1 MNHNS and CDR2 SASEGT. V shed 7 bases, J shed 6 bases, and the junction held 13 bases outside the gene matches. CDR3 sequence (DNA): TGTGCCAGCAAAGCAGGGGGCGCGGGGAGCAATGGCTACACCTTC. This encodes CASKAGGAGSNGYTF.

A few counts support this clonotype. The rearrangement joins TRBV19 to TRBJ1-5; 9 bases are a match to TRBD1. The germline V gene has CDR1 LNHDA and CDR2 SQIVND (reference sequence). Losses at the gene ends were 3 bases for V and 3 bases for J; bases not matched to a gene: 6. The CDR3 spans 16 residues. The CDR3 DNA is TGTGCCAGTAGTATGGGACAGGGACTCCCCAATCAGCCCCAGCATTTT. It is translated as CASSMGQGLPNQPQHF.

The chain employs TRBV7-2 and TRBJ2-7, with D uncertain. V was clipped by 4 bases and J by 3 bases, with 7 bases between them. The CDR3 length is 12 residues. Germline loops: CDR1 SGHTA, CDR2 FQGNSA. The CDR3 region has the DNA TGTACCAGCAGCTCCTACGACTACGAGCAGTACTTC. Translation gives CTSSSYDYEQYF. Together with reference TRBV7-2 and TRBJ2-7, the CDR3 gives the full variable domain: GAGVSQSPSNKVTEKGKDVELRCDPISGHTALYWYRQSLGQGLEFLIYFQGNSAPDKSGLPSDRFSAERTGGSVSTLTIQRTQQEDSAVYLCTSSSYDYEQYFGPGTRLTVT.

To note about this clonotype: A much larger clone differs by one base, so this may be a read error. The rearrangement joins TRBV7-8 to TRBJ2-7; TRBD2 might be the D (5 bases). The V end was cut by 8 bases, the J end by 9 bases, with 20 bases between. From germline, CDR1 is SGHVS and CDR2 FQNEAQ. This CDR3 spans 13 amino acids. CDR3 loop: CASGTREFGGQYF. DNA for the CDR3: TGTGCCAGCGGAACTAGAGAATTCGGCGGGCAGTACTTC. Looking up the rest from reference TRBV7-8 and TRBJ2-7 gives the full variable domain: GAGVSQSPRYKVAKRGQDVALRCDPISGHVSLFWYQQALGQGPEFLTYFQNEAQLDKSGLPSDRFFAERPEGSVSTLKIQRTQQEDSAVYLCASGTREFGGQYFGPGTRLTVT.

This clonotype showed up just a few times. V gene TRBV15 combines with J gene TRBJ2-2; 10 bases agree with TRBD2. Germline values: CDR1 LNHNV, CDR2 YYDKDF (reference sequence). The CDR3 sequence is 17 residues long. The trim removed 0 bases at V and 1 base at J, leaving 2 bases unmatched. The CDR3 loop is CATSRDRLAGNTGELFF. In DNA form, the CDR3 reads TGTGCCACCAGCAGAGACAGACTAGCGGGGAACACCGGGGAGCTGTTTTTT.

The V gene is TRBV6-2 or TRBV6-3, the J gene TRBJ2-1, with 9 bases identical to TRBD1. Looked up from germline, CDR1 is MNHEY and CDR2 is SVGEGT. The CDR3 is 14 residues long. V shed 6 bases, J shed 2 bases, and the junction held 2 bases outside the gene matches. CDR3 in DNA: TGTGCCAGCAGGGGGACAGGGCCCTACAATGAGCAGTTCTTC. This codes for CASRGTGPYNEQFF.

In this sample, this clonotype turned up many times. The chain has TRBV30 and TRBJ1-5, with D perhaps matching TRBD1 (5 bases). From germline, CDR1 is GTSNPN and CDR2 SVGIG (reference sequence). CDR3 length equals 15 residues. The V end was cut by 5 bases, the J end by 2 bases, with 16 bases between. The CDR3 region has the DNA TGTGCCTGGGGGCAGGGTAAGATGGGCAATCAGCCCCAGCATTTT. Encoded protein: CAWGQGKMGNQPQHF.

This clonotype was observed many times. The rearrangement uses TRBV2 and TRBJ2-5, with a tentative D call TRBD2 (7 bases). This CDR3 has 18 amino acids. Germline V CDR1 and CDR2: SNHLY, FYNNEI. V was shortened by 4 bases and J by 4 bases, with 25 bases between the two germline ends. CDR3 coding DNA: TGTGCCAGCAGTGTCGAGGGGGGGCCCGGAGGACTCGGAGAGACCCAGTACTTC. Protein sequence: CASSVEGGPGGLGETQYF.

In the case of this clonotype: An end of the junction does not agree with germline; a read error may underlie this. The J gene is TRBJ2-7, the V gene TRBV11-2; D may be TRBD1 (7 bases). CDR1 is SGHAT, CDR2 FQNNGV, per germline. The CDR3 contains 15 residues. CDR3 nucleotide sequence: TGCGCCAGCAGCCTCCAGGGGGGCTTAACCTACGAGCAGTACTTC. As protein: CASSLQGGLTYEQYF.

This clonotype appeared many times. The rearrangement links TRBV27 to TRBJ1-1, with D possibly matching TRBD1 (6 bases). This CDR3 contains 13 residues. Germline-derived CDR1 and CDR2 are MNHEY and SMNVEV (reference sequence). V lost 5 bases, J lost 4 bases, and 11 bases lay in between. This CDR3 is CASSGGGRTEAFF. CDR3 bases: TGTGCCAGCAGTGGTGGGGGCCGCACTGAAGCTTTCTTT.

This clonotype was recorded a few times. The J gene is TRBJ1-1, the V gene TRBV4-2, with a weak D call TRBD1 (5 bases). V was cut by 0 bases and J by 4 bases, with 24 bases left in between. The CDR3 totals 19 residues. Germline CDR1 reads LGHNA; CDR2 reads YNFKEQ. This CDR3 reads CASSQDLGLHSLGGTEAFF. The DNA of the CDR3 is TGTGCCAGCAGCCAAGATCTGGGTCTCCATAGCCTTGGGGGCACTGAAGCTTTCTTT.

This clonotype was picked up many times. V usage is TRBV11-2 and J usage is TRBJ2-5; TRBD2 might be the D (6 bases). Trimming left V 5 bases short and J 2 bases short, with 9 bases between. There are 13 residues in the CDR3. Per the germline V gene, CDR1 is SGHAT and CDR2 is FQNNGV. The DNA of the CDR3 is TGTGCCAGCAGCCGGGACTTTCAAGAGACCCAGTACTTC. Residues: CASSRDFQETQYF.

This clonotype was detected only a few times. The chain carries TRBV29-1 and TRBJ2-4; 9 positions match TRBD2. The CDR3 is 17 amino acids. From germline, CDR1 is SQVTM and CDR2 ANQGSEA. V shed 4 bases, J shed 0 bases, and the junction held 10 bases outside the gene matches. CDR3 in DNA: TGCAGCGTTGGAGGGGGCGGGAGGGATGTAGCCAAAAACATTCAGTACTTC. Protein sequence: CSVGGGGRDVAKNIQYF.

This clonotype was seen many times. In DNA form, the CDR3 reads TGCAGTGCTAAGCCGGGACTAGCGGGAGTTTATGAGCAGTTCTTC. Its protein is CSAKPGLAGVYEQFF. This chain uses TRBV20-1 with TRBJ2-1, with TRBD2 matching 14 bases. Germline V lookup: CDR1 DFQATT, CDR2 SNEGSKA (reference sequence). J lost 8 bases, V lost 4 bases, and 7 bases had no gene match. This CDR3 has 15 amino acids.

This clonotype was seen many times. This chain's CDR3 is CSAPNLADEINEQFF. The CDR3 bases are TGCAGTGCTCCTAATCTAGCGGACGAGATCAATGAGCAGTTCTTC. The gene calls are TRBV20-1 and TRBJ2-1; TRBD2 matches 7 bases. The V segment lost 5 bases and the J segment 6 bases; nucleotides outside the gene matches: 13. The germline V gene encodes CDR1 DFQATT and CDR2 SNEGSKA (reference sequence). The CDR3 sequence is 15 residues long.

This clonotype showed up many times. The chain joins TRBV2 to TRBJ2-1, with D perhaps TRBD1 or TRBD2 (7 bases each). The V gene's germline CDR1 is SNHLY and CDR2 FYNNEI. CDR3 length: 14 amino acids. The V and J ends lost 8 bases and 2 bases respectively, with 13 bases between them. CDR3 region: CASGEGATYNEQFF. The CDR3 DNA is TGTGCCAGCGGGGAGGGGGCAACCTACAATGAGCAGTTCTTC.